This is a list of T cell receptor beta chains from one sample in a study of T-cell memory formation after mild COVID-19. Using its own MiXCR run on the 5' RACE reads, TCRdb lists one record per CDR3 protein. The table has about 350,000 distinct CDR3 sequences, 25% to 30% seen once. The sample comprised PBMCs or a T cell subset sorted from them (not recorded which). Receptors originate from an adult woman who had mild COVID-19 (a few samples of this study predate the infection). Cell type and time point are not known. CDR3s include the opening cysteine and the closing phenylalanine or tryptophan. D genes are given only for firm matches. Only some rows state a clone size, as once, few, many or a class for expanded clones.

TGTGCCAGCAGCCTCATGGGCAGGGGGCAGACCGGGGAGCTGTTTTTT	CASSLMGRGQTGELFF	TRBV7-2	TRBD1	-	TRBJ2-2
TGCGCCAGCAGCTTGCGGGGACAGGCCTTCGGTGAGACCCAGTACTTC	CASSLRGQAFGETQYF	TRBV5-1	TRBD1	-	TRBJ2-5
TGTGCCGAAGAGGACAAATCTAGCACAGATACGCAGTATTTT	CAEEDKSSTDTQYF	TRBV12-3/TRBV12-4	-	-	TRBJ2-3
TGTGCCAGCAGTTATTGGGCCGGGCAGCCCTCCTACGAGCAGTACTTC	CASSYWAGQPSYEQYF	TRBV6-6	-	-	TRBJ2-7
TGTGCCAGCAGCTTAACCCGATGGACTAGCGGGGGAAATGAGCAGTTCTTC	CASSLTRWTSGGNEQFF	TRBV7-8	TRBD2	-	TRBJ2-1
TGCGCCAGCAGCTTAGGCAGGAACAATGAGCAGTTCTTC	CASSLGRNNEQFF	TRBV5-1	-	-	TRBJ2-1
TGTGCCAGCAGGGGACTAGCGGGAGTCGGTGAGCAGTACTTC	CASRGLAGVGEQYF	TRBV6-1	TRBD2	-	TRBJ2-7
TGTGCCAGCAGCCAAGGGGGAGGAAACGAGCAGTACTTC	CASSQGGGNEQYF	TRBV3-1	-	-	TRBJ2-7
TGCGCCAGCAGCACCGGGACAGGATACTCTGGAAACACCATATATTTT	CASSTGTGYSGNTIYF	TRBV5-1	TRBD1	few	TRBJ1-3
TGCAGCATTATTGAGAGCTCTGGAAACACCATATATTTT	CSIIESSGNTIYF	TRBV29-1	-	-	TRBJ1-3
TGTGCCAGCAGCCTAGGGCCCTCCTATAATTCACCCCTCCACTTT	CASSLGPSYNSPLHF	TRBV7-3	-	-	TRBJ1-6
TGCAGTGCTAGGGGGACAGGCGAGCAAGAGACCCAGTACTTC	CSARGTGEQETQYF	TRBV20-1	TRBD1	-	TRBJ2-5
TGTGCCAGCAGTTTATCAGGGACGGGCAATCAGCCCCAGCATTTT	CASSLSGTGNQPQHF	TRBV27	-	-	TRBJ1-5
TGCGCCAGCAGCTTCTTGGGGGAACGTGAAGCTTTCTTT	CASSFLGEREAFF	TRBV5-1	-	few	TRBJ1-1
TGTGCCAGCTCACCACCGCTCGATACTCGAGAGACCCAGTACTTC	CASSPPLDTRETQYF	TRBV18	-	-	TRBJ2-5
TGTGCCAGCAGCTTGGGTCTAGTTGACTACAATGAGCAGTTCTTC	CASSLGLVDYNEQFF	TRBV7-8	-	few	TRBJ2-1
TGTGCCAGTAGTGCCCGGGACAGGGCACACAATGAGCAGTTCTTC	CASSARDRAHNEQFF	TRBV19	TRBD1	-	TRBJ2-1
TGTGCCAGCAGTGACAATTATGGGTACTATACGCAGTATTTT	CASSDNYGYYTQYF	TRBV6-1	-	-	TRBJ2-3